This T cell receptor beta chain derives from a study of beta chain features in type 1 diabetes. Study results and caveats: Type 1 diabetes patients had TCRB CDR3s that were shorter (moderately but significantly so) in all four CD4+ subsets. Possibly, sequencing cDNA over-represented cells that had high TCR expression levels.

This clone was counted a few times. Its target is not known. All of the isolated RNA was reverse transcribed, so expressed TCRB transcripts were sequenced. Here immunoSEQ multiplex PCR was the method, and the copy in TCRdb shows in-frame clones only, minus some. The sample yields almost 350,000 clones, approximately 9.7% seen once. Sequencing used central memory CD4+ T cells from blood. This TCR was recovered from a man younger than 45 with type 1 diabetes.

CDR3 protein: CASSQDPSSYEQYF. In nucleotides, the CDR3 is TGCGCCAGCAGCCAAGATCCATCCTCCTACGAGCAGTACTTC. The chain couples TRBV4-3 to TRBJ2-7, with D unresolved. Germline CDR1 is LGHNA and CDR2 is YSLEER. V gave up 0 bases and J gave up 0 bases, with 6 bases separating them. The CDR3 runs 14 residues.